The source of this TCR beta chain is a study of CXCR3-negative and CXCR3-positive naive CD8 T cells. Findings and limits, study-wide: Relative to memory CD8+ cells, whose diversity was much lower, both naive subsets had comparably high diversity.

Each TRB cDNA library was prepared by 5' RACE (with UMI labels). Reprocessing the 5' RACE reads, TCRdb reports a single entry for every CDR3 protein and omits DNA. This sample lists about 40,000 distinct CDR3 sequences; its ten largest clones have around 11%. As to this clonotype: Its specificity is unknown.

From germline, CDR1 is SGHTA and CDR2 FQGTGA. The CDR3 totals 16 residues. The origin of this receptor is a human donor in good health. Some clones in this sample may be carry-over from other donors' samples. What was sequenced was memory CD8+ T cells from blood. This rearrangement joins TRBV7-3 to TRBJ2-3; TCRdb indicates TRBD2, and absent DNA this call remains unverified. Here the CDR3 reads CASSWSDLSSTDTQYF. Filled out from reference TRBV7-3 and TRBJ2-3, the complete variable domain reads GAGVSQTPSNKVTEKGKYVELRCDPISGHTALYWYRQSLGQGPEFLIYFQGTGAADDSGLPNDRFFAVRPEGSVSTLKIQRTERGDSAVYLCASSWSDLSSTDTQYFGPGTRLTVL.